This record covers a single T cell receptor (beta chain). What it recognizes is unknown. This CDR3 contains 13 residues. The V and J ends lost 1 base and 5 bases respectively, with 11 bases between them. Germline V gene data show CDR1 as SQVTM and CDR2 as ANQGSEA. These data are taken from a study of beta chain features in type 1 diabetes. Study-wide findings and caveats: Researchers report that Type 1 diabetes patients had moderately but significantly shorter TCRB CDR3s across all four CD4+ subsets.

What was sequenced were expressed TCRB transcripts, since all of the isolated RNA had been reverse transcribed. Clones were sequenced by immunoSEQ multiplex PCR, and TCRdb holds only the in-frame ones, with some missing. The sample records about 260,000 clones, around 22% being singletons. The chain couples TRBV29-1 to TRBJ1-1, with no clear D. The specimen was naive CD4+ T cells from blood. The TCR originated in a woman in her 30s with type 1 diabetes. The CDR3 DNA is TGCAGCGTTGAAGGCAGTTTCTCAACTGAAGCTTTCTTT. Encoded protein: CSVEGSFSTEAFF.